The 3 T cell receptor beta chains presented below share a single source sample, sequenced in a study of post-analysis software for immune sequencing data (dated by TCRdb to between 2014 and 2017). Their recognized antigens are unknown. Library preparation used PCR. The sequencer listed for this sample is Illumina HiSeq 2500. To reduce PCR and sequencing biases, unique molecular identifiers were built into the TCR beta cDNA libraries. TCRdb passed the public sequencing reads through fastp at Q25 and MiXCR, retaining productive beta sequences. Merged by CDR3 protein, the rows form single entries marked with the most common genes and DNA. A total of hundreds of thousands of distinct CDR3 sequences appear in this sample, roughly 47% of them only once. The top ten hold around 1.7% of the sample. Paper-wide results and their limitations: Significantly higher frequencies in patients than in controls were found for roughly 5 TRBV segments, including TRBV5-6, TRBV5-1 and TRBV20-1.

Material: blood. Receptor source: a girl aged 5 to 17 with multiple sclerosis.

The chain's CDR3 is CASSPLTRNEQYF. The CDR3 nucleotides read TGTGCCAGCAGTCCCTTAACTAGAAACGAGCAGTACTTC. The chain recombines TRBV27 with TRBJ2-7; tentative D call: TRBD2 (5 bases). V was pared by 5 bases and J by 5 bases, with 13 bases between. From germline, CDR1 is MNHEY and CDR2 SMNVEV (reference sequence). CDR3 length equals 13 residues.

The DNA for the CDR3 is TGTGCCAGCGGTCTAGGCGGCCCGGGAGCCCAGTACTTC. Protein sequence: CASGLGGPGAQYF. The V call is TRBV7-9, the J call TRBJ2-4; D may be TRBD2 (6 bases). The CDR3 has 13 amino acids. Germline CDR1 SEHNR, CDR2 FQNEAQ (reference sequence). V was cut by 8 bases and J by 13 bases, with 21 bases left in between.

This clonotype was picked up a small number of times. This sequence joins TRBV5-5 and TRBJ2-7; the match to TRBD2 covers 11 bases. This CDR3 contains 15 residues. V lost 0 bases, J lost 3 bases, and 2 bases stayed unmatched. Germline V gives CDR1 SGHKS, CDR2 YYEKEE (reference sequence). The CDR3 loop reads CASSLGLAGIYEQYF. CDR3 bases: TGTGCCAGCAGCTTGGGACTAGCGGGGATCTACGAGCAGTACTTC.